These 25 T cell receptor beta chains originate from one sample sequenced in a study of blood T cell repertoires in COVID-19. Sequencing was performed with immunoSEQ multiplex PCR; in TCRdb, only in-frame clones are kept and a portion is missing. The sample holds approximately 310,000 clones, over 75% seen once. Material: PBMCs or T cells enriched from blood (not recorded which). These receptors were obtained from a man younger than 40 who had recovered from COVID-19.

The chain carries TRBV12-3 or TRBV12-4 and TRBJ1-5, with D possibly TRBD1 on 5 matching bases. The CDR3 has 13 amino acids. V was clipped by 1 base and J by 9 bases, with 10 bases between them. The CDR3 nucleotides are TGTGCCAGCAGTTTAGGGGGCCCGTCGCCCCAGCATTTT. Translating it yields CASSLGGPSPQHF.

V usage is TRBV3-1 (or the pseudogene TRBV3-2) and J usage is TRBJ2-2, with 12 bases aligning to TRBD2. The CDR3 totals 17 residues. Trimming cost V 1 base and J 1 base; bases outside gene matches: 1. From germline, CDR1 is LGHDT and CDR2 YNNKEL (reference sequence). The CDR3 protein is CASSQGLAGVNTGELFF. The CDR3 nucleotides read TGTGCCAGCAGCCAAGGACTAGCGGGGGTGAACACCGGGGAGCTGTTTTTT.

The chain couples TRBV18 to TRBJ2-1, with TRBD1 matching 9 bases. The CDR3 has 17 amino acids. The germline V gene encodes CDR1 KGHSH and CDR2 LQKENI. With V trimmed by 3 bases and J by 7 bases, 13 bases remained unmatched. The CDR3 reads CASSPGQGSYDVNEQFF. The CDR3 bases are TGTGCCAGCTCACCGGGACAGGGCTCCTACGACGTGAATGAGCAGTTCTTC.

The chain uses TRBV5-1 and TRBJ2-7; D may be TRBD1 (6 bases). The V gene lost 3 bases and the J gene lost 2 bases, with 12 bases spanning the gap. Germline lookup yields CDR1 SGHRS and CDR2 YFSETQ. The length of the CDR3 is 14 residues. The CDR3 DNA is TGCGCCAGCAGCTACAACACAGGGACCTACGAGCAGTACTTC. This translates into CASSYNTGTYEQYF. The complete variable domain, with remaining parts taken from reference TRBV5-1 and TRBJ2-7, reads KAGVTQTPRYLIKTRGQQVTLSCSPISGHRSVSWYQQTPGQGLQFLFEYFSETQRNKGNFPGRFSGRQFSNSRSEMNVSTLELGDSALYLCASSYNTGTYEQYFGPGTRLTVT.

The CDR3 protein is CASGTGIYNEQFF. CDR3 coding DNA: TGTGCCAGCGGGACAGGCATATACAATGAGCAGTTCTTC. This chain joins TRBV11-3 and TRBJ2-1; TRBD1 aligns across 8 bases. The ends lost 8 bases at V and 4 bases at J; junction bases unmatched: 4. Germline assignment: CDR1 SGHNT and CDR2 YENEEA. There are 13 residues in the CDR3.

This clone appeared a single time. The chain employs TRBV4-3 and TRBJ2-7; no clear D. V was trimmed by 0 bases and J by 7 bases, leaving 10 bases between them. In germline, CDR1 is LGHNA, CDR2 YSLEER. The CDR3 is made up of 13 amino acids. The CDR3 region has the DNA TGCGCCAGCAGCCAAGAGTTCCCCATGGAGCAGTACTTC. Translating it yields CASSQEFPMEQYF.

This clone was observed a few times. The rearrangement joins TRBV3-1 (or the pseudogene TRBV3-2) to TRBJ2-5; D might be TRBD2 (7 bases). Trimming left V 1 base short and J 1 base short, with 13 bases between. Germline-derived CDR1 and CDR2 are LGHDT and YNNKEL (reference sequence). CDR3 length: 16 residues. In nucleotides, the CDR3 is TGTGCCAGCAGCCAAGCCCCGGGGGGCACCCAAGAGACCCAGTACTTC. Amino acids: CASSQAPGGTQETQYF.

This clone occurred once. In DNA form, the CDR3 reads TGCGCCAGCAGCTTGACAGGGTCTAATGAAAAACTGTTTTTT. Its protein product is CASSLTGSNEKLFF. J is TRBJ1-4 and V is TRBV5-1; D might be TRBD1 (6 bases). Looked up from germline, CDR1 is SGHRS and CDR2 is YFSETQ. Trimming pared 1 base from V and 3 bases from J, leaving 7 bases between. The CDR3 sequence is 14 residues long.

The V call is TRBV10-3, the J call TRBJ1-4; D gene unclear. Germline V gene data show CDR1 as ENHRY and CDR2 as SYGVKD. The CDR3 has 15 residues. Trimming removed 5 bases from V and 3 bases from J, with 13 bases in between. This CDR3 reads CAISSWPPPNEKLFF. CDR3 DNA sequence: TGTGCCATCAGTTCTTGGCCTCCTCCTAATGAAAAACTGTTTTTT.

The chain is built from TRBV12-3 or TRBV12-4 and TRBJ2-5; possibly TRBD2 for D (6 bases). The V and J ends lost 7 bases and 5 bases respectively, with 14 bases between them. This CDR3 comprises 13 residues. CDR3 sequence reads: CASTWAGRETQYF. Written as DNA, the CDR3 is TGTGCCAGCACGTGGGCAGGGAGGGAGACCCAGTACTTC.

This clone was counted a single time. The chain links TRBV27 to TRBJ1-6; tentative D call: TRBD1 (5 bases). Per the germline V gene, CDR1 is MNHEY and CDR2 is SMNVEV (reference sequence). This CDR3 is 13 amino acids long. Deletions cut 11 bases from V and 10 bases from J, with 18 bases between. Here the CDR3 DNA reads TGTGCCGCACAAGCAGGGATGGGCTCACCCCTCCACTTT. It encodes CAAQAGMGSPLHF.

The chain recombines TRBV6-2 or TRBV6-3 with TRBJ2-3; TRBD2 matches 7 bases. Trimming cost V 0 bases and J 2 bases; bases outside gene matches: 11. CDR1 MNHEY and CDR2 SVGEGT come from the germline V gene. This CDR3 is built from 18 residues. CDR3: CASSYSIYETSSTDTQYF. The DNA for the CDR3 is TGTGCCAGCAGTTACTCGATTTACGAGACTAGCTCCACAGATACGCAGTATTTT.

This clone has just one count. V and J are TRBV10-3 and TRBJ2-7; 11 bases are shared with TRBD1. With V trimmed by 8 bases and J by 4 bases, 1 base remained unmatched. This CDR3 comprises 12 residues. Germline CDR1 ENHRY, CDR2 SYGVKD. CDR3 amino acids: CAIGQGAYEQYF. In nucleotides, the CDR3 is TGTGCCATCGGACAGGGGGCTTACGAGCAGTACTTC.

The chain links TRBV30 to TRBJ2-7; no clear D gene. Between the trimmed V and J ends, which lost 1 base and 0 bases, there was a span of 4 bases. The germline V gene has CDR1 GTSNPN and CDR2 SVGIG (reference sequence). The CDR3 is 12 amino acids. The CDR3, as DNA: TGTGCCTGGAGTGGCGCCTCCTACGAGCAGTACTTC. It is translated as CAWSGASYEQYF.

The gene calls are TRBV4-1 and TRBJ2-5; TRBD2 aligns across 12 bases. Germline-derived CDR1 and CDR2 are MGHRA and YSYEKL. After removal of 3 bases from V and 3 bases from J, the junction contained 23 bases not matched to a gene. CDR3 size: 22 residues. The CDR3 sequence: CASSHPGALAGGRPGTKETQYF. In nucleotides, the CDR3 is TGCGCCAGCAGCCACCCCGGCGCGCTAGCGGGGGGGCGCCCGGGCACGAAAGAGACCCAGTACTTC.

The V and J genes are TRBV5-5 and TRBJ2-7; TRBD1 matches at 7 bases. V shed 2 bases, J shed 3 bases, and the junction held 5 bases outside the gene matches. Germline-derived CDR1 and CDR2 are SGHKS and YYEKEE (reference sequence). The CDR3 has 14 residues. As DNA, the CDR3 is TGTGCCAGCAGCTTTGGGGGACAGCGCTACGAGCAGTACTTC. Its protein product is CASSFGGQRYEQYF.

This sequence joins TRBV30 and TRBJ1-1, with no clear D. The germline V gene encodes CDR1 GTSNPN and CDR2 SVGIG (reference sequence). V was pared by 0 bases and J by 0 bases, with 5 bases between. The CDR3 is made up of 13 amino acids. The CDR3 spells CAWSVYVNTEAFF. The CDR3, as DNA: TGTGCCTGGAGTGTTTATGTGAACACTGAAGCTTTCTTT.

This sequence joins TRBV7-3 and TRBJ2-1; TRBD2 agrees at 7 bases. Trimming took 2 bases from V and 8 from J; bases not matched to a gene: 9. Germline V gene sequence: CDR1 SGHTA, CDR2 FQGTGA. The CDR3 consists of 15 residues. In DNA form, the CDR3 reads TGTGCCAGCAGCTTAGGTAGCGGGCTCGAGGATGAGCAGTTCTTC. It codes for CASSLGSGLEDEQFF.

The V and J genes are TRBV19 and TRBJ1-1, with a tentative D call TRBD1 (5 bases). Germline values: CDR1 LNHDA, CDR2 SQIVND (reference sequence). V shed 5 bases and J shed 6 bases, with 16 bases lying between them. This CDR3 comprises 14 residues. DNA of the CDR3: TGTGCCAGTAGTTTGTTAGGGGTTGCCCCTGAAGCTTTCTTT. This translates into CASSLLGVAPEAFF.

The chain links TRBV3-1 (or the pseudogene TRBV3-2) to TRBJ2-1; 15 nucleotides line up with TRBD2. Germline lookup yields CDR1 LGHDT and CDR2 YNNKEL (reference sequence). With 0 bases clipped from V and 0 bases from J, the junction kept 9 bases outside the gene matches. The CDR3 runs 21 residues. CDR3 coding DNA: TGTGCCAGCAGCCAAGATCGGAGGACTAGCGGGGGGGCAAGCTCCTACAATGAGCAGTTCTTC. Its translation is CASSQDRRTSGGASSYNEQFF.

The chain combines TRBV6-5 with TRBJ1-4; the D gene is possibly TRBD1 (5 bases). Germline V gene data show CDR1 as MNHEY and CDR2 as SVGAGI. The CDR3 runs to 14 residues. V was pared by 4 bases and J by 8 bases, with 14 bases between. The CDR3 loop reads CASSSGGVGEKLFF. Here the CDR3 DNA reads TGTGCCAGCAGTTCGGGGGGGGTTGGCGAAAAACTGTTTTTT.

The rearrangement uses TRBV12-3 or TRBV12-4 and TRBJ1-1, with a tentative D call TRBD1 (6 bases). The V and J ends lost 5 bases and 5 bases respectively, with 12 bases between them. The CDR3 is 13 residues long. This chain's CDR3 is CASSRLGGTEAFF. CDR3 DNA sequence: TGTGCCAGCAGTAGGCTAGGGGGTACTGAAGCTTTCTTT.

CDR3 in DNA: TGCGCCAGCAGCGCCGGACTAGCGGGAAACACCGGGGAGCTGTTTTTT. Translation: CASSAGLAGNTGELFF. The genes are TRBV5-1 and TRBJ2-2, with TRBD2 identical over 12 bases. This CDR3 region has 16 residues. The trim removed 4 bases at V and 2 bases at J, leaving 3 bases unmatched. Germline V gives CDR1 SGHRS, CDR2 YFSETQ.

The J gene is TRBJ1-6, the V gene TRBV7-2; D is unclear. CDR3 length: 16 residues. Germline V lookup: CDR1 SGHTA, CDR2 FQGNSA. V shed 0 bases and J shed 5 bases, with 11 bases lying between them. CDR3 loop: CASSLAMAGNNSPLHF. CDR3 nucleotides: TGTGCCAGCAGCTTAGCGATGGCGGGGAATAATTCACCCCTCCACTTT.

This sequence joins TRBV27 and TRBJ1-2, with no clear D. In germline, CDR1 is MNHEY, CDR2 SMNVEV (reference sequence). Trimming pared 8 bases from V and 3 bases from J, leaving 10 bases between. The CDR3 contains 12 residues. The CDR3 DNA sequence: TGTGCCAGCTGGGAGGGCGACTATGGCTACACCTTC. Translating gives CASWEGDYGYTF.